The T cell receptor beta chain described here comes from a study of Graves' ophthalmopathy and Graves' hyperthyroidism. Worth noting for this clonotype: Its antigen is unidentified.

The study, taken as a whole, reports: Blood samples also showed most expanded thyroid clonotypes exceeding 0.001 frequency. From stable hyperthyroidism, ophthalmopathy was separated by a 13-signature model with 85% to 90% sensitivity and more than 75% specificity.

RNA transcripts were the template, and TCR beta CDR3 regions were amplified from them. Scientists carried out first-round RT-PCR using HTBI primers and then a second-round multiplex PCR. Via MiXCR, TCRdb re-called the multiplex PCR reads, giving one row per CDR3 protein. The sample contains over 40,000 distinct CDR3 sequences, roughly 52% of which appear only once. CDR3 length: 15 amino acids. Germline assignment: CDR1 SGHTA and CDR2 FQGTGA. V was trimmed by 1 base and J by 3 bases, leaving 13 bases between them. Specimen: peripheral blood. The rearrangement links TRBV7-3 to TRBJ2-7; a weak D match, TRBD1 (6 bases). This clonotype originated in an adult man with Graves' ophthalmopathy. This CDR3 is CASSLRGLIIYEQYF. CDR3 bases: TGTGCCAGCAGCTTAAGGGGGCTTATCATCTACGAGCAGTACTTC. Drawing the rest from reference TRBV7-3 and TRBJ2-7, the complete variable domain is GAGVSQTPSNKVTEKGKYVELRCDPISGHTALYWYRQSLGQGPEFLIYFQGTGAADDSGLPNDRFFAVRPEGSVSTLKIQRTERGDSAVYLCASSLRGLIIYEQYFGPGTRLTVT.